This T cell receptor beta chain was sequenced in a study of vaccination effects on CD4 cells after COVID-19. Germline-derived CDR1 and CDR2 are LNHNV and YYDKDF (reference sequence). Trimming cost V 3 bases and J 3 bases; bases outside gene matches: 5. This CDR3 has 14 amino acids. As to this clone: Antigen unknown.

Here immunoSEQ multiplex PCR was the method, and the copy in TCRdb shows in-frame clones only, minus some. The sample carries under 70,000 clones, around 74% recorded once. Upon completion of about 10 days in culture, CD4+ T cells were isolated. Participants were given two doses of BNT162b2 or mRNA-1273 vaccine. This receptor was identified in a human donor who received a COVID-19 vaccine. Sequenced material: CD4+ T cells from PBMCs cultured without peptide, taken after COVID-19 vaccination. The chain couples TRBV15 to TRBJ2-7, with 7 bases lining up with TRBD1. The CDR3: CATSRADRVYEQYV. The CDR3 nucleotides read TGTGCCACCAGCAGGGCCGACAGGGTCTACGAGCAGTACGTC.